The 12 T cell receptor beta chains reported below all come from one sample, sequenced in a study of cytomegalovirus exposure and HLA in healthy donors. Primers for the PCR totalled 60 Vbeta and 13 Jbeta. Only in-frame clones appear in the TCRdb table, and some are missing; sequencing was by immunoSEQ multiplex PCR. The sample shows over 200,000 clones, 70% to 85% of them seen only once. The sequencing input was PBMCs. These receptors originate from a woman in her forties in good health and CMV-seronegative.

The rearrangement links TRBV10-2 to TRBJ2-5, with 7 bases identical to TRBD2. Germline trimming cut 10 bases from V and 5 bases from J; bases unmatched to any gene: 7. The CDR3 runs 12 residues. Germline V CDR1 and CDR2: WSHSY, SAAADI. CDR3 sequence (DNA): TGCGCCACCGGACTAGGGATGGAGACCCAGTACTTC. Translated: CATGLGMETQYF.

The gene calls are TRBV7-3 and TRBJ2-2; a possible D gene is TRBD1 (5 bases). Germline CDR1 SGHTA, CDR2 FQGTGA. This CDR3 contains 16 residues. Trimming shortened V by 0 bases and J by 2 bases, and 10 bases separated the two germline ends. CDR3 residues: CASSLTAGFNTGELFF. The CDR3 nucleotides are TGTGCCAGCAGCTTAACCGCAGGGTTCAACACCGGGGAGCTGTTTTTT.

The chain joins TRBV5-5 to TRBJ1-1; TRBD1 agrees at 11 bases. Per germline, CDR1 SGHKS and CDR2 YYEKEE (reference sequence). This CDR3 spans 16 amino acids. The V segment lost 4 bases and the J segment 11 bases; nucleotides outside the gene matches: 16. CDR3 in DNA: TGTGCCAGCAGCCCCCGAATCGGACAGGGGGCCATGCAGGCTTTCTTT. It codes for CASSPRIGQGAMQAFF.

The chain links TRBV6-1 to TRBJ2-7, with D possibly TRBD1 on 5 matching bases. Trimming shortened V by 4 bases and J by 0 bases, and 13 bases separated the two germline ends. The CDR3 has 15 amino acids. CDR1 MNHNS and CDR2 SASEGT come from the germline V gene. The CDR3 region has the DNA TGTGCCAGCAGTGGAGGCAGGGCCGGCTCCTACGAGCAGTACTTC. This sequence encodes CASSGGRAGSYEQYF.

V gene TRBV2 combines with J gene TRBJ1-4; D is possibly TRBD1 (5 bases). CDR1 and CDR2 from the germline V gene are SNHLY and FYNNEI. The ends were cut back, 10 bases at V and 3 bases at J, with 12 bases in the middle. This CDR3 has 13 residues. The CDR3 is CATRRDPNEKLFF. The CDR3 nucleotides read TGTGCCACGCGGCGGGACCCTAATGAAAAACTGTTTTTT.

This chain connects TRBV6-6 to TRBJ1-1; no clear D gene. The germline gives CDR1 MNHNY, CDR2 SVGAGI (reference sequence). Trimming shortened V by 7 bases and J by 0 bases, and 9 bases separated the two germline ends. This CDR3 comprises 13 residues. In DNA form, the CDR3 reads TGTGCCAGCACCCAAAAAATGAACACTGAAGCTTTCTTT. It translates to CASTQKMNTEAFF.

With regard to this clone: Other DNA sequences in this specimen translate into the identical CDR3. The V and J genes are TRBV7-9 and TRBJ2-3; D may be TRBD1 (5 bases). Germline CDR1 reads SEHNR; CDR2 reads FQNEAQ (reference sequence). V was trimmed by 1 base and J by 6 bases, leaving 11 bases between them. The CDR3 covers 14 residues. The CDR3 loop reads CASSLGTGTDTQYF. The CDR3 bases are TGTGCCAGCAGCTTAGGTACAGGTACGGATACGCAGTATTTT.

Ten or more counts support this clone. The chain is built from TRBV7-8 and TRBJ1-6; a possible D gene is TRBD1 (6 bases). CDR3 length: 15 residues. Germline V CDR1 and CDR2: SGHVS, FQNEAQ. V was shortened by 2 bases and J by 12 bases, with 17 bases between the two germline ends. CDR3 sequence (DNA): TGTGCCAGCAGCTTAATGGGGGACAAGGGCGGACCCCTCCACTTT. It encodes CASSLMGDKGGPLHF.

The V call is TRBV19, the J call TRBJ2-7; perhaps TRBD2 as D (7 bases). Deletions cut 6 bases from V and 2 bases from J, with 17 bases between. Germline CDR1 and CDR2: LNHDA and SQIVND (reference sequence). The CDR3 sequence is 15 residues long. CDR3 coding DNA: TGTGCCAGTAGAGACGGGGGGCAGCACCCCTACGAGCAGTACTTC. Its translation: CASRDGGQHPYEQYF.

The V call is TRBV7-2, the J call TRBJ2-7, with 10 bases lining up with TRBD1. The CDR3 sequence is 15 residues long. Germline V gives CDR1 SGHTA, CDR2 FQGNSA. V lost 4 bases, J lost 6 bases, and 9 bases stayed unmatched. CDR3 DNA: TGTGCCAGCAGCTCCTCCGGGACAGGGGAGGCCGAGCAGTACTTC. As protein: CASSSSGTGEAEQYF.

The chain has TRBV13 and TRBJ1-5; 7 nucleotides match TRBD1. Germline lookup yields CDR1 PRHDT and CDR2 FYEKMQ (reference sequence). V dropped 4 bases and J dropped 3; count of bases not matched to a gene: 3. The length of the CDR3 is 14 residues. CDR3 protein: CASSSGQANQPQHF. The CDR3, as DNA: TGTGCCAGCAGCTCAGGACAGGCCAATCAGCCCCAGCATTTT.

The chain combines TRBV30 with TRBJ1-2; TRBD1 aligns across 8 bases. The CDR3 has 15 amino acids. CDR1 is GTSNPN and CDR2 is SVGIG in the germline V gene (reference sequence). Trimming cost V 1 base and J 3 bases; bases outside gene matches: 7. The CDR3 sequence is CAWSAQGANYYGYTF. The CDR3 bases are TGTGCCTGGAGTGCCCAGGGGGCGAACTACTATGGCTACACCTTC. The full variable domain, in which reference TRBV30 and TRBJ1-2 provide the parts outside the CDR3, is SQTIHQWPATLVQPVGSPLSLECTVEGTSNPNLYWYRQAAGRGLQLLFYSVGIGQISSEVPQNLSASRPQDRQFILSSKKLLLSDSGFYLCAWSAQGANYYGYTFGSGTRLTVV.